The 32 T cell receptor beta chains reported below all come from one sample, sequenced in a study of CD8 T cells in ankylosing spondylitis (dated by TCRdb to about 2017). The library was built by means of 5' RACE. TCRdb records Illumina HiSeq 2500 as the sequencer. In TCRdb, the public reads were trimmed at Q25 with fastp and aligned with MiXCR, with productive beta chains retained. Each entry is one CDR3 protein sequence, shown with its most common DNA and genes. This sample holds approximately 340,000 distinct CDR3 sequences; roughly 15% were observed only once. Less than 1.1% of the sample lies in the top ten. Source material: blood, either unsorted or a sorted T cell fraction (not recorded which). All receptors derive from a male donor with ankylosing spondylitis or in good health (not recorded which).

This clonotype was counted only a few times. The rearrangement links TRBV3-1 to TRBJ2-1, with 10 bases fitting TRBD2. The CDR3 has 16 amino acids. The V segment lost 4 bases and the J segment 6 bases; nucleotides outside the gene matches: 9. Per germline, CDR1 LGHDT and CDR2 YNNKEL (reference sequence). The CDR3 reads CASSRRQLAGTNEQFF. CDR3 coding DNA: TGTGCCAGCAGCCGACGGCAACTAGCGGGGACCAATGAGCAGTTCTTC.

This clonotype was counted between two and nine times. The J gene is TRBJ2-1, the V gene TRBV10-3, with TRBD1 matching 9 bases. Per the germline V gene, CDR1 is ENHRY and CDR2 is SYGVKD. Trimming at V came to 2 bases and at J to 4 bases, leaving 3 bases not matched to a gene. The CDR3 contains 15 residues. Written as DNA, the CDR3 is TGTGCCATCAGTGAGGCACAGGGGGCGTACAATGAGCAGTTCTTC. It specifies CAISEAQGAYNEQFF.

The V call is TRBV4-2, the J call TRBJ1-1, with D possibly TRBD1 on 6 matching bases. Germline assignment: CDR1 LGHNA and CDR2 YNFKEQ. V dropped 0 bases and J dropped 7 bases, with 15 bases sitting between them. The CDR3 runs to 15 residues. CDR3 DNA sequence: TGTGCCAGCAGCCAAGATCATGGGGGAGGGGGTGAAGCTTTCTTT. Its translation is CASSQDHGGGGEAFF.

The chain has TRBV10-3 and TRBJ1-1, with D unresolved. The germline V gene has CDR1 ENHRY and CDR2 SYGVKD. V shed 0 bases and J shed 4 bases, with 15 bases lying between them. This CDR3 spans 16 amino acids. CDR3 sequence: CAISESDKVLPTEAFF. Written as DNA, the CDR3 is TGTGCCATCAGTGAGTCAGATAAAGTACTTCCCACTGAAGCTTTCTTT.

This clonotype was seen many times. CDR3 coding DNA: TGTGCCAGCACGTGGACAGGGATCCTTGGGGAGCTGTTTTTT. It codes for CASTWTGILGELFF. The J gene is TRBJ2-2, the V gene TRBV12-3 or TRBV12-4; 8 bases are shared with TRBD1. V trimming: 7 bases; J trimming: 8 bases; junction bases outside the gene matches: 9. The CDR3 length is 14 residues.

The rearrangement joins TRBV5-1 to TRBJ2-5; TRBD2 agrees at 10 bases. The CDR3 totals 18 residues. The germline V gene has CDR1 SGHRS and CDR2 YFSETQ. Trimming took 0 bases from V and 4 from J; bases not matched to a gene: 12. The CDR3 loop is CASSLAGSASGSAETQYF. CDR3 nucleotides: TGCGCCAGCAGCTTGGCCGGTTCAGCTAGCGGGAGTGCAGAGACCCAGTACTTC.

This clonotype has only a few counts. The CDR3 is CASSQKGTVPEAFF. The CDR3 DNA reads as TGCGCCAGCAGCCAGAAGGGGACAGTTCCTGAAGCTTTCTTT. The rearrangement uses TRBV4-1 and TRBJ1-1; 7 bases are a match to TRBD1. The trim removed 3 bases at V and 6 bases at J, leaving 7 bases unmatched. CDR3 length equals 14 residues. Germline-derived CDR1 and CDR2 are MGHRA and YSYEKL.

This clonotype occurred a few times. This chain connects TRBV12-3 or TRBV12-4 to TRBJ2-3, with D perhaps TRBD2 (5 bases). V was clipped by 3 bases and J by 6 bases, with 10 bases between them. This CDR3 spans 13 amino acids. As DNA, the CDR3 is TGTGCCAGCAGTTTTGTGGGAGCCGATACGCAGTATTTT. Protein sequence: CASSFVGADTQYF.

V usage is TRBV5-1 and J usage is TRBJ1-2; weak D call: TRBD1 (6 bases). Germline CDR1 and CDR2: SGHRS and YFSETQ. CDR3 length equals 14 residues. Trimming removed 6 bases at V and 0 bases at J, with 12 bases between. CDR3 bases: TGCGCCAGCACTGAGGACAGCCCTAACTATGGCTACACCTTC. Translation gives CASTEDSPNYGYTF.

This CDR3 is CASSDPSGRGNEQFF. CDR3 sequence (DNA): TGTGCCAGCAGTGACCCTAGCGGGAGAGGCAATGAGCAGTTCTTC. This chain joins TRBV2 and TRBJ2-1; 10 nucleotides match TRBD2. CDR1 and CDR2 (germline): SNHLY, FYNNEI. This CDR3 has 15 amino acids. Trimming at V came to 3 bases and at J to 6 bases, leaving 5 bases not matched to a gene.

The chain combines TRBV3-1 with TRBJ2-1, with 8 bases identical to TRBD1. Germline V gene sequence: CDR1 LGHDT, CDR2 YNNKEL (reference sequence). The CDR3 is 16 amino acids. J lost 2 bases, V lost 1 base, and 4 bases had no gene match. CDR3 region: CASSQGLQGAYNEQFF. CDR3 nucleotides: TGTGCCAGCAGCCAAGGATTACAGGGGGCCTACAATGAGCAGTTCTTC.

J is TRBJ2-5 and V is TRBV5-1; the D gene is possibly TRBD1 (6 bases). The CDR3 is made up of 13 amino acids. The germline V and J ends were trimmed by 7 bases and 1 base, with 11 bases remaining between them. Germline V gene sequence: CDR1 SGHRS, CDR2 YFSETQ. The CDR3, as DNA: TGCGCCAGCTCCGAGGGGGTCCAAGAGACCCAGTACTTC. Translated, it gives CASSEGVQETQYF. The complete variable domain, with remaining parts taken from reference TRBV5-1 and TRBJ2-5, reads KAGVTQTPRYLIKTRGQQVTLSCSPISGHRSVSWYQQTPGQGLQFLFEYFSETQRNKGNFPGRFSGRQFSNSRSEMNVSTLELGDSALYLCASSEGVQETQYFGPGTRLLVL.

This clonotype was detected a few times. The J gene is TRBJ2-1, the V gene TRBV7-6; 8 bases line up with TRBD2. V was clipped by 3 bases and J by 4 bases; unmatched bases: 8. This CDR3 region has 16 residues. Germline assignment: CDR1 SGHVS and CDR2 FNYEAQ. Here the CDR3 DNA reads TGTGCCAGCAGCTTTTTAGCGGGGACCTCATACAATGAGCAGTTCTTC. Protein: CASSFLAGTSYNEQFF.

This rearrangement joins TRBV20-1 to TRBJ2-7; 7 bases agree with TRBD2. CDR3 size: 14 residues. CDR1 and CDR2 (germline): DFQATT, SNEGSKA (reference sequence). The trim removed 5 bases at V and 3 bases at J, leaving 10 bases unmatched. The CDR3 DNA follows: TGCAGTGCTCGTAGGGGAGGGGCTTTCTACGAGCAGTACTTC. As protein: CSARRGGAFYEQYF.

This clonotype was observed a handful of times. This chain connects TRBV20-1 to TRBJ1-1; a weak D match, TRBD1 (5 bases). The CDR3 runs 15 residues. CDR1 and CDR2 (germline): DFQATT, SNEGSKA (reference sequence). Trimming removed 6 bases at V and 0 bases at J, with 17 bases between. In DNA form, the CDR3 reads TGCAGTGCCCATCCCCCCAGGGTCGTGAACACTGAAGCTTTCTTT. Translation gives CSAHPPRVVNTEAFF.

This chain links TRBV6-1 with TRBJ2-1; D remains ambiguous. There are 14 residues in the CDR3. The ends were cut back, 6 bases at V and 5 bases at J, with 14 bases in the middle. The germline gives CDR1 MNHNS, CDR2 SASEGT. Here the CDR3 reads CASRRITPNNEQFF. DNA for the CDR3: TGTGCCAGCAGACGCATCACTCCTAACAATGAGCAGTTCTTC.

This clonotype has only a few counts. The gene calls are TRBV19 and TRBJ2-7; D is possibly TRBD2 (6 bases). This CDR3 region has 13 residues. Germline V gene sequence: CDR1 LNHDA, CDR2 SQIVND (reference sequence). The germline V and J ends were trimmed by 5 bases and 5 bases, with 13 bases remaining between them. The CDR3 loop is CASSSEGRDEQYF. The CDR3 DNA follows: TGTGCCAGTAGTTCGGAGGGCCGCGACGAGCAGTACTTC.

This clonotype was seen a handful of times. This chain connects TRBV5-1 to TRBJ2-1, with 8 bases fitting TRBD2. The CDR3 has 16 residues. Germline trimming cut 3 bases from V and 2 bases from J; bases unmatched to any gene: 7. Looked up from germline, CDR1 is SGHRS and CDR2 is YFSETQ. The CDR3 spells CASSSAGGQTYNEQFF. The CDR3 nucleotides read TGCGCCAGCAGCTCCGCGGGGGGCCAAACCTACAATGAGCAGTTCTTC. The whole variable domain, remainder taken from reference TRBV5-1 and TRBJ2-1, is KAGVTQTPRYLIKTRGQQVTLSCSPISGHRSVSWYQQTPGQGLQFLFEYFSETQRNKGNFPGRFSGRQFSNSRSEMNVSTLELGDSALYLCASSSAGGQTYNEQFFGPGTRLTVL.

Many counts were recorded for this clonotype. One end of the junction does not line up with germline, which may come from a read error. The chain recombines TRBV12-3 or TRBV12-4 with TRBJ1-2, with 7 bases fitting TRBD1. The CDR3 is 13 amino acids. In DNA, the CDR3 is TGCGCCAGCAGCCTACAGGGGAACTATGGCTACACCTTC. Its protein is CASSLQGNYGYTF.

The DNA of the CDR3 is TGTGCCAGCAAGGTAGAGGTGTTGGTAAATGAGCAGTTCTTC. Residues: CASKVEVLVNEQFF. This sequence joins TRBV6-1 and TRBJ2-1; no reliable D call. Germline V gives CDR1 MNHNS, CDR2 SASEGT. V was trimmed by 7 bases and J by 7 bases, leaving 17 bases between them. This CDR3 has 14 residues.

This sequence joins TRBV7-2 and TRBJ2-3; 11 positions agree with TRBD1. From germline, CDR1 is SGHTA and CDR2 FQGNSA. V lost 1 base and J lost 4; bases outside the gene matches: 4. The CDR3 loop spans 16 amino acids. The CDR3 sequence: CASSLGGGQGADTQYF. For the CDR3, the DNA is TGTGCCAGCAGCTTAGGGGGGGGACAGGGGGCAGATACGCAGTATTTT. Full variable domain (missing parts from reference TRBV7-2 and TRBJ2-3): GAGVSQSPSNKVTEKGKDVELRCDPISGHTALYWYRQSLGQGLEFLIYFQGNSAPDKSGLPSDRFSAERTGGSVSTLTIQRTQQEDSAVYLCASSLGGGQGADTQYFGPGTRLTVL.

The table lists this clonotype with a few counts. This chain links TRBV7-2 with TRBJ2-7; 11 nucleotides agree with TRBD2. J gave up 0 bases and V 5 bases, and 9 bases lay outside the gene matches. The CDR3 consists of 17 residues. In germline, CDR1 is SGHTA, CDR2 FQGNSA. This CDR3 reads CASSASGTSGYSYEQYF. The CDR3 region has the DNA TGTGCCAGCAGCGCCTCCGGGACTAGCGGCTACTCCTACGAGCAGTACTTC.

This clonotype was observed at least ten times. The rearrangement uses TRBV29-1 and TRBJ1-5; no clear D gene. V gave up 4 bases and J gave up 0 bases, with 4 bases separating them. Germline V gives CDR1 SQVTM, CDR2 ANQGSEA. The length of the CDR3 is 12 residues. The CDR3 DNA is TGCAGCGTTGGTGATAGCAATCAGCCCCAGCATTTT. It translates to CSVGDSNQPQHF.

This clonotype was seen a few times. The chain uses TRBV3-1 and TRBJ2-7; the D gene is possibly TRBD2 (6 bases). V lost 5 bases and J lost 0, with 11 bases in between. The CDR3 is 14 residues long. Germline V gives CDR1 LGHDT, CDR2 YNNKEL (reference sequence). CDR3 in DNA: TGTGCCAGCAGCGCCTGGGACTCCTCCTACGAGCAGTACTTC. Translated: CASSAWDSSYEQYF.

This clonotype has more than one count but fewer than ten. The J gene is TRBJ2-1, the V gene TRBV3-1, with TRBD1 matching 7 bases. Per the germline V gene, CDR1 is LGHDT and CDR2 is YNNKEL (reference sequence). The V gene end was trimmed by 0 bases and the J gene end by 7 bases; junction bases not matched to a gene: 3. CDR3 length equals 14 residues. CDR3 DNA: TGTGCCAGCAGCCAAGAAGGGGGCGTTAATGAGCAGTTCTTC. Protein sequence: CASSQEGGVNEQFF.

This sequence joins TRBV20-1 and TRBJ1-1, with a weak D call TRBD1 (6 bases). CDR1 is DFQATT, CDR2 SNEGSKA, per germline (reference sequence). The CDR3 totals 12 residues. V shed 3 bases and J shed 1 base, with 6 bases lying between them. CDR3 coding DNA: TGCAGTGCTAGCAGGGGGAACACTGAAGCTTTCTTT. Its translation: CSASRGNTEAFF.

The CDR3 DNA follows: TGTGCCAGCAGCTTAAGGCTCACGGGGAGCAATCAGCCCCAGCATTTT. It is translated as CASSLRLTGSNQPQHF. The genes are TRBV7-8 and TRBJ1-5; no clear D. With 2 bases removed from V and 1 base from J, the gap between germline ends came to 12 bases. CDR3 size: 16 residues. The germline V gene has CDR1 SGHVS and CDR2 FQNEAQ.

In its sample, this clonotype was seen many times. CDR3 loop: CASSQGSRPSGEETQYF. CDR3 bases: TGCGCCAGCAGCCAAGGGTCTAGGCCTAGCGGGGAAGAGACCCAGTACTTC. This chain uses TRBV4-1 with TRBJ2-5, with TRBD2 identical over 9 bases. The junction had 9 bases not matched to a gene; V was cut back by 1 base and J by 3 bases. Germline V gene sequence: CDR1 MGHRA, CDR2 YSYEKL. This CDR3 region has 17 residues.

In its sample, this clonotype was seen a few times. CDR3 sequence reads: CASSFLAGELFF. The CDR3 DNA sequence: TGTGCCAGCAGCTTTCTGGCCGGGGAGCTGTTTTTT. The chain employs TRBV11-1 and TRBJ2-2; D is uncertain. Looked up from germline, CDR1 is SGHAT and CDR2 is FQDESV (reference sequence). This CDR3 has 12 amino acids. Deletions cut 3 bases from V and 6 bases from J, with 5 bases between.

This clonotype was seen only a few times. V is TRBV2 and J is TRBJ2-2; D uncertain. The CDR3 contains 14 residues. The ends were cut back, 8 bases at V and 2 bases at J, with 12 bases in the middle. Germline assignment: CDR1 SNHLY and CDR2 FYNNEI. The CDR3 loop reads CASRSSPNTGELFF. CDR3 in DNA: TGTGCCAGCCGAAGCTCTCCAAACACCGGGGAGCTGTTTTTT.

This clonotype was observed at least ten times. CDR3 region: CASSLRAYEQYF. CDR3 bases: TGTGCCAGCAGTTTAAGGGCTTACGAGCAGTACTTC. This chain links TRBV12-3 or TRBV12-4 with TRBJ2-7; D gene ambiguous. This CDR3 is built from 12 residues. V lost 2 bases to trimming and J lost 4 bases, with 6 bases between them.

In DNA form, the CDR3 reads TGCGCCAGCAGCTTGGAGGGACAGGGGGCCAGGGAGCAGTACTTC. This translates into CASSLEGQGAREQYF. The V call is TRBV5-1, the J call TRBJ2-7, with 12 positions matching TRBD1. The trim removed 0 bases at V and 7 bases at J, leaving 5 bases unmatched. Germline CDR1 SGHRS, CDR2 YFSETQ. CDR3 length: 15 residues.